The T cell receptor beta chain described here comes from a study of CXCR3-negative and CXCR3-positive naive CD8 T cells. Study-wide points: TRB CDR3 properties were used to infer TCR strength, and surface CD5 was comparable between naive subsets.

The V gene's germline CDR1 is MNHNY and CDR2 SVGAGI (reference sequence). This CDR3 contains 14 residues. Comments on this clonotype: Its specificity is not known.

Carrying UMI labels, the TRB cDNA libraries were prepared through 5' RACE. Reprocessing the 5' RACE reads, TCRdb reports a single entry for every CDR3 protein and omits DNA. Its listing shows about 23,000 distinct CDR3 sequences. The specimen sequenced was memory CD8+ T cells from blood. This rearrangement joins TRBV6-6 to TRBJ2-5. This receptor was taken from a human donor in good health. Some clones in this sample may be carry-over from other donors' samples. This chain's CDR3 is CASSYGGRQETQYF.